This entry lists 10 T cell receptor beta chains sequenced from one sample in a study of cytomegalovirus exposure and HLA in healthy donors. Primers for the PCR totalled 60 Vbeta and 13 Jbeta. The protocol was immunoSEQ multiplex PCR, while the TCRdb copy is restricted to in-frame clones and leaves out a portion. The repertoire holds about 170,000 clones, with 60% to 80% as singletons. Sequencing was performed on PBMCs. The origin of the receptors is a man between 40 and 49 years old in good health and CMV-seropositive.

CDR3 protein: CATLPPSGNYEQYF. In DNA form, the CDR3 reads TGTGCCACCCTCCCCCCTAGCGGGAACTACGAGCAGTACTTC. The chain is built from TRBV6-6 and TRBJ2-7; TRBD2 agrees at 9 bases. The germline V gene encodes CDR1 MNHNY and CDR2 SVGAGI (reference sequence). J gave up 3 bases and V 10 bases, and 10 bases lay outside the gene matches. The CDR3 has 14 residues.

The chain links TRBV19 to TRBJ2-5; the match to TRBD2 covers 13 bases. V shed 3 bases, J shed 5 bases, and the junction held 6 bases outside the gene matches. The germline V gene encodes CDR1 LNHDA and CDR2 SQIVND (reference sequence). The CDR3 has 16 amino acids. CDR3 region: CASSIGLAGDGETQYF. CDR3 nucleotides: TGTGCCAGTAGTATCGGACTAGCGGGAGATGGGGAGACCCAGTACTTC.

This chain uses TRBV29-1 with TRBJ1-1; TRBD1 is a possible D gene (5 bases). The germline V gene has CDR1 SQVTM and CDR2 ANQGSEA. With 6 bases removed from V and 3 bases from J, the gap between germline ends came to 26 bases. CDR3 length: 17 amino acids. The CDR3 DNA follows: TGCAGCGTCACACCGCGGAGGGGAGGGCCGCGGGACACTGAAGCTTTCTTT. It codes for CSVTPRRGGPRDTEAFF.

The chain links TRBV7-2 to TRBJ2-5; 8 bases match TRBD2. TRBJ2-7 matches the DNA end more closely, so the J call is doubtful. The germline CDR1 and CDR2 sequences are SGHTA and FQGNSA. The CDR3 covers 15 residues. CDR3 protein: CASSSFSGSVYEQYF. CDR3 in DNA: TGTGCCAGCAGCTCATTCAGCGGGAGTGTCTACGAGCAGTACTTC.

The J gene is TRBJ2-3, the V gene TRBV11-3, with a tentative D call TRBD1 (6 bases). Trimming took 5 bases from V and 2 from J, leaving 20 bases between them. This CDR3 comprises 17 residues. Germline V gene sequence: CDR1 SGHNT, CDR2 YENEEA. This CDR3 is CASSAGVFGGLTDTQYF. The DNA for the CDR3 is TGTGCCAGCAGCGCAGGGGTCTTCGGAGGCCTCACAGATACGCAGTATTTT.

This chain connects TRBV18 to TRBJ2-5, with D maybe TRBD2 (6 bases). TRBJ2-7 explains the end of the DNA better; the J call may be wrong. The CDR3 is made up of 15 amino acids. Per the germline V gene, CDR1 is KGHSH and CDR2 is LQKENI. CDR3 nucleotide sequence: TGTGCCAGCTCACCAGAAAGCGGGCGCCGGTACGAGCAGTACTTC. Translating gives CASSPESGRRYEQYF.

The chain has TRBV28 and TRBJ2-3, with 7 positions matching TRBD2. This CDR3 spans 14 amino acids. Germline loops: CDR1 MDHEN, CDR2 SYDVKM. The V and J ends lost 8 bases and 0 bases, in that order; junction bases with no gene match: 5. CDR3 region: CASDISGSTDTQYF. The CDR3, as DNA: TGTGCCAGCGACATTAGCGGGAGCACAGATACGCAGTATTTT.

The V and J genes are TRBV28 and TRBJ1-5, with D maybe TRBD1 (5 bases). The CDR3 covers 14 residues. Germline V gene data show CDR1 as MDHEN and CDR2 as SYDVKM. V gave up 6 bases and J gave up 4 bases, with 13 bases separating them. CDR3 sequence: CASSPTQGNQPQHF. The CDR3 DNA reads TGTGCCAGCAGCCCGACCCAGGGAAATCAGCCCCAGCATTTT.

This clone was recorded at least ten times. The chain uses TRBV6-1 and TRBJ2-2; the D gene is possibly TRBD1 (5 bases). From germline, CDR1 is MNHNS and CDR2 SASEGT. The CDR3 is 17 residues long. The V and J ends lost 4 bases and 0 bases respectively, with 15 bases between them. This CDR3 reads CASSGLDLTANTGELFF. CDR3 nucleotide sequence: TGTGCCAGCAGTGGACTCGACCTGACAGCGAACACCGGGGAGCTGTTTTTT.

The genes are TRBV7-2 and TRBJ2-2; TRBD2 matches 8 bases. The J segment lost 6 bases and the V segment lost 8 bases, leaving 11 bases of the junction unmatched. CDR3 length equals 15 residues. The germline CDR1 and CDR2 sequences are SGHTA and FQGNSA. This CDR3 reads CASSPRGGRPGELFF. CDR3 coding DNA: TGTGCCAGCTCCCCCCGGGGGGGGCGCCCCGGGGAGCTGTTTTTT.